The 11 T cell receptor beta chains below come from one sample, sequenced in a study of T cell responses to AZD1222 COVID-19 vaccine. Measured with immunoSEQ multiplex PCR; TCRdb has only the in-frame clones, and not every one. The sample contains about 79,000 clones, more than 70% of which appear only once. The sample was peripheral blood, taken on day 0 of AZD1222 vaccination. The receptors originated from an adult in good health.

The chain combines TRBV6-5 with TRBJ1-1; D remains ambiguous. The CDR3 extends over 13 amino acids. Germline V gives CDR1 MNHEY, CDR2 SVGAGI. Trimming pared 6 bases from V and 0 bases from J, leaving 8 bases between. The CDR3 loop is CASRGPMNTEAFF. The CDR3 bases are TGTGCCAGCAGAGGGCCTATGAACACTGAAGCTTTCTTT.

The chain recombines TRBV18 with TRBJ1-1; TRBD1 matches 7 bases. Trimming at V came to 8 bases and at J to 4 bases, leaving 7 bases not matched to a gene. CDR3 size: 13 residues. Per germline, CDR1 KGHSH and CDR2 LQKENI. The chain's CDR3 is CASTTGPGTEAFF. The CDR3 nucleotides are TGTGCCAGCACGACAGGGCCCGGCACTGAAGCTTTCTTT.

The chain joins TRBV5-4 to TRBJ1-1; D not certain. This CDR3 comprises 14 residues. Germline V lookup: CDR1 SGHNT, CDR2 YYREEE (reference sequence). Trimming cost V 4 bases and J 7 bases, with 17 bases left between them. The CDR3 DNA is TGTGCCAGCAGCACAGTTGAACCGGGTGGTGAAGCTTTCTTT. It encodes CASSTVEPGGEAFF.

This clone was recorded once. The chain carries TRBV30 and TRBJ1-3; possible D gene TRBD1, 5 bases. The CDR3 spans 14 residues. V gave up 4 bases and J gave up 2 bases, with 12 bases separating them. Per the germline V gene, CDR1 is GTSNPN and CDR2 is SVGIG (reference sequence). The CDR3 is CAWTLGVTGNTIYF. The CDR3 DNA is TGTGCCTGGACCTTAGGGGTAACTGGAAACACCATATATTTT.

This clone came up once. This chain links TRBV11-2 with TRBJ2-4, with unresolved D. The CDR3 has 13 amino acids. The V gene's germline CDR1 is SGHAT and CDR2 FQNNGV. V was shortened by 4 bases and J by 9 bases, with 13 bases between the two germline ends. The CDR3 here is CASSSDGHGIQYF. The CDR3 DNA sequence: TGTGCCAGCAGCTCGGACGGGCATGGCATTCAGTACTTC.

The chain carries TRBV5-1 and TRBJ2-1, with 10 bases matching TRBD2. This CDR3 contains 15 residues. CDR1 and CDR2 from the germline V gene are SGHRS and YFSETQ. The V and J ends lost 0 bases and 7 bases, in that order; junction bases with no gene match: 4. This CDR3 reads CASSLDVSGGNEQFF. The CDR3 nucleotides read TGCGCCAGCAGCTTGGATGTTAGCGGGGGGAATGAGCAGTTCTTC. The whole variable domain, filled in from reference TRBV5-1 and TRBJ2-1, reads KAGVTQTPRYLIKTRGQQVTLSCSPISGHRSVSWYQQTPGQGLQFLFEYFSETQRNKGNFPGRFSGRQFSNSRSEMNVSTLELGDSALYLCASSLDVSGGNEQFFGPGTRLTVL.

The V and J genes are TRBV19 and TRBJ1-2, with unresolved D. The CDR3 is 15 amino acids. Looked up from germline, CDR1 is LNHDA and CDR2 is SQIVND (reference sequence). V lost 6 bases, J lost 5 bases, and 19 bases lay in between. CDR3 protein: CASSDLRGIGYGYTF. In DNA form, the CDR3 reads TGTGCCAGTAGCGACCTGAGAGGGATTGGGTATGGCTACACCTTC.

This clone showed up just once. The CDR3 nucleotides are TGTGCCATCAGTGGTGTTCTGGGTTCGGGGCAGTTCTTC. This codes for CAISGVLGSGQFF. This chain joins TRBV10-3 and TRBJ2-1, with D unclear. The CDR3 covers 13 residues. The V end was cut by 4 bases, the J end by 12 bases, with 16 bases between. Germline V lookup: CDR1 ENHRY, CDR2 SYGVKD.

This sequence joins TRBV19 and TRBJ1-5; the D gene is possibly TRBD1 (6 bases). Trimming pared 0 bases from V and 4 bases from J, leaving 7 bases between. This CDR3 is 14 amino acids long. The germline V gene encodes CDR1 LNHDA and CDR2 SQIVND (reference sequence). CDR3 protein: CASSIEQGNQPQHF. CDR3 bases: TGTGCCAGTAGTATAGAACAGGGTAATCAGCCCCAGCATTTT. Together with reference TRBV19 and TRBJ1-5, the CDR3 gives the full variable domain: DGGITQSPKYLFRKEGQNVTLSCEQNLNHDAMYWYRQDPGQGLRLIYYSQIVNDFQKGDIAEGYSVSREKKESFPLTVTSAQKNPTAFYLCASSIEQGNQPQHFGDGTRLSIL.

The chain carries TRBV7-8 and TRBJ1-2; D gene unclear. With 5 bases removed from V and 9 bases from J, the gap between germline ends came to 13 bases. Germline-derived CDR1 and CDR2 are SGHVS and FQNEAQ. This CDR3 is 12 amino acids long. DNA for the CDR3: TGTGCCAGCAGCCTCGGCCGCGCAAGCTACACCTTC. It specifies CASSLGRASYTF.

The chain combines TRBV27 with TRBJ2-7; possibly TRBD2 for D (7 bases). V lost 3 bases, J lost 9 bases, and 18 bases lay in between. The CDR3 is 14 residues long. Germline V gives CDR1 MNHEY, CDR2 SMNVEV (reference sequence). Here the CDR3 reads CASSLAGAHRGQYF. Written as DNA, the CDR3 is TGTGCCAGCAGTTTGGCGGGGGCTCATCGCGGGCAGTACTTC.